Here is one T cell receptor (beta chain) with its context. This clonotype was counted many times. Its antigen remains undetermined. Base qualities are not provided; no much larger clone lies one nucleotide away. The entry originates in a study of spatial heterogeneity in lung cancer (dated by TCRdb to between 2019 and 2020). Background for the entire study: More beta-chain than alpha-chain transcripts were consistently detected, likely reflecting higher beta-chain transcript abundance. In the raw uncorrected reads, each unique combination of TCR and UMI appeared on average more than ten times. TCR alpha and beta repertoires were quantitatively compared across multiple tumor regions, matched nontumor lung and blood in non-small cell lung cancer. Nonsynonymous mutation counts, determined by whole-exome sequencing of tumor tissue, were related to features of the TCR repertoire. Both alpha and beta chains were TCR-sequenced in around 230 tumor regions, under 80 matched nontumor lung samples and some 56 PBMC samples obtained at surgery.

The time point label of this sample denotes: sample taken at primary tumor resection. Donors were around 69 patients with early-stage, untreated non-small cell lung cancer from the lung TRACERx cohort. TCR sequencing used whole RNA extracted from tumor and nontumor lung tissue, or from cryopreserved PBMC samples, without cell sorting. Only patients for whom sufficient RNA was available from at least two tumor regions were selected for TCR sequencing. The library was made by 5' RACE. The sequencer was a NextSeq 500. The TCR library protocol attached a unique molecular identifier to each TCR cDNA molecule to allow correction of PCR and sequencing errors. The authors processed their data as follows. TCR identification, UMI-based error correction and CDR3 extraction were all carried out with Decombinator tools. TCRs above a frequency of 2 per 1,000, corresponding to the top 1% of the tumor frequency distribution, were defined as expanded. Rényi diversity was computed with the R vegan package after subsampling each repertoire 100 times to 5,000 TCRs. To build CDR3 similarity networks, amino acid triplet string-kernel similarity was used, and CDR3s were connected when their pairwise similarity was above 0.82. TCRdb's own reprocessing of the public reads used fastp at Q25 and MiXCR and kept productive beta chains. Each CDR3 protein gets just one entry, which takes the most common genes and DNA from the rows behind it. The V and J calls and clone size are TCRdb's, not the authors'. This sample holds over 50,000 distinct CDR3 sequences; nearly 6.5% were observed only once. The top ten clonotypes cover approximately 15% of the sample.

What the study reported, not specific to this receptor: Confirming at a functional level the hypothesis that regional TCRs recognize regional mutations was considered to require additional single-cell paired TCR alpha and beta sequencing. Ubiquitous expanded tumor TCRs were detected in blood more often at tumor resection than at routine follow-up.

CDR1 SGHTA and CDR2 FQGTGA are derived from the germline V gene. The CDR3 runs 14 residues from the cysteine to the phenylalanine. Here the CDR3 DNA is all that survives: 42 bases in frame from base 1. The junction shows trimming of 2 bases on V and 6 bases on J, and the gene matches do not reach 3 bases of it. The starting material was PBMCs, obtained at surgery. The clonotype originates from a female donor with early-stage non-small cell lung cancer. The chain links TRBV7-3 with TRBJ2-4, with TRBD2 matching 8 junction bases. The CDR3 sequence is CASSLAGGRNIQYF. The nucleotide sequence is given as TGTGCCAGCAGCTTAGCGGGGGGACGAAACATTCAGTACTTC.